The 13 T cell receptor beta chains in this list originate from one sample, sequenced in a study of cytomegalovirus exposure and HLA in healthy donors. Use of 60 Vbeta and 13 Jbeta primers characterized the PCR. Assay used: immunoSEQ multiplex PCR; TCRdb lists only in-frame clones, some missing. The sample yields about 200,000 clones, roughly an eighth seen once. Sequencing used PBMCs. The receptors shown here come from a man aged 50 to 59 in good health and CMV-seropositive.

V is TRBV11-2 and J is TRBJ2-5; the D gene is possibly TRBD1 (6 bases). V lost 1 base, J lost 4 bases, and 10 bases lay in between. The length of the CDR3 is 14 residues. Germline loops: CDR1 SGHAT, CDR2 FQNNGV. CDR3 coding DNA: TGTGCCAGCAGCTTAGCCGGACAGAGAGAGACCCAGTACTTC. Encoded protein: CASSLAGQRETQYF.

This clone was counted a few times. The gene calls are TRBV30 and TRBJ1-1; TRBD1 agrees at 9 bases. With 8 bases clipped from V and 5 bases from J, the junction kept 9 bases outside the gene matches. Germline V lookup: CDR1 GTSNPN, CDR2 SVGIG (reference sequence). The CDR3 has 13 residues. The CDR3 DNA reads TGTGCCCGACGGGACAGGGCGGGGACTGAAGCTTTCTTT. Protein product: CARRDRAGTEAFF.

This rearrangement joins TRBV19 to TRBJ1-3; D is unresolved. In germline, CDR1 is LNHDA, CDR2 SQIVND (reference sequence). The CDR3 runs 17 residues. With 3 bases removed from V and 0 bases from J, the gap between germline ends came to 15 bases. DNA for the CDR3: TGTGCCAGTAGTATTCGTCGGGATACGGACTCTGGAAACACCATATATTTT. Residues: CASSIRRDTDSGNTIYF.

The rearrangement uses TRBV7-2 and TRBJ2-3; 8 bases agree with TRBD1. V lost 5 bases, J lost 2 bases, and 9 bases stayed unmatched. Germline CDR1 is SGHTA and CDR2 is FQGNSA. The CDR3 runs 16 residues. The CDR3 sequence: CASSIRRTGYTDTQYF. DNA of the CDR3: TGTGCCAGCAGCATTCGACGGACAGGGTACACAGATACGCAGTATTTT.

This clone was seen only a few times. CDR3 amino acids: CASSNLVWSQPQHF. CDR3 bases: TGTGCCAGCAGCAATCTGGTTTGGAGTCAGCCCCAGCATTTT. The chain has TRBV21-1 and TRBJ1-5. TRBV21-1 is an annotated pseudogene. The CDR3 consists of 14 residues.

The CDR3 protein is CASSLIRSGSYNSPLHF. As DNA, the CDR3 is TGTGCCAGCAGCTTAATCAGGTCTGGCTCCTATAATTCACCCCTCCACTTT. The genes are TRBV7-2 and TRBJ1-6; D gene ambiguous. The germline gives CDR1 SGHTA, CDR2 FQGNSA. V lost 2 bases, J lost 0 bases, and 11 bases lay in between. The CDR3 has 17 residues.

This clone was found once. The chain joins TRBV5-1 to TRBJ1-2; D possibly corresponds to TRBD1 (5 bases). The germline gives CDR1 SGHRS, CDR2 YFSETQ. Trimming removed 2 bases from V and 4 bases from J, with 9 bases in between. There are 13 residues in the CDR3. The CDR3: CASSFDSSYGYTF. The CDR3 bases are TGCGCCAGCAGCTTTGACAGCAGCTATGGCTACACCTTC.

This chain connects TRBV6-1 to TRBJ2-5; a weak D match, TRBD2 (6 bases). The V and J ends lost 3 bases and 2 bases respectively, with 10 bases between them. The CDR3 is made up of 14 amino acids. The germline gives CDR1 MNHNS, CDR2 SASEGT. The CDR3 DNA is TGTGCCAGCAGTGAGAGCGGGCTGCAAGAGACCCAGTACTTC. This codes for CASSESGLQETQYF.

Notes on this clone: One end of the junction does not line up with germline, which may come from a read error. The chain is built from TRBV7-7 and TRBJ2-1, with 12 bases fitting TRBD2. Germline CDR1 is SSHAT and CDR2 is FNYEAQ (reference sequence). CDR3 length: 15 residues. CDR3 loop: CASSSSGGAGDEQFF. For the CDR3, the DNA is TGTGCTAGCAGCTCTAGCGGGGGGGCGGGCGATGAGCAGTTCTTC.

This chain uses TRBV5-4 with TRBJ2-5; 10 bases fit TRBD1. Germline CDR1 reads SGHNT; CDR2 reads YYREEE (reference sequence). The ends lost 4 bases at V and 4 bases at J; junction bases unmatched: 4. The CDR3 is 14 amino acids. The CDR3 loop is CASSKTGGAETQYF. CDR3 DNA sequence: TGTGCCAGCAGCAAGACAGGGGGCGCAGAGACCCAGTACTTC.

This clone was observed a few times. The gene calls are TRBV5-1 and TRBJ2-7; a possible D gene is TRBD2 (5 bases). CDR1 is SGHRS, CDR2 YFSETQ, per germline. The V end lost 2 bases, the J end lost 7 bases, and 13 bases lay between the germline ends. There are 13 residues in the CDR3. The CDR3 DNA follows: TGCGCCAGCAGCTTAGGGCCGACGGGGGAGCAGTACTTC. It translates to CASSLGPTGEQYF.

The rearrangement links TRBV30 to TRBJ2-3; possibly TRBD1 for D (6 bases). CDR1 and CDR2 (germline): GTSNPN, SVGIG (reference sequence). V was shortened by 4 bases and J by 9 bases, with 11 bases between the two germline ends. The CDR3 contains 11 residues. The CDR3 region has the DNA TGTGCCTGGACCCCTGGGGGCACGCAGTATTTT. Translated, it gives CAWTPGGTQYF.

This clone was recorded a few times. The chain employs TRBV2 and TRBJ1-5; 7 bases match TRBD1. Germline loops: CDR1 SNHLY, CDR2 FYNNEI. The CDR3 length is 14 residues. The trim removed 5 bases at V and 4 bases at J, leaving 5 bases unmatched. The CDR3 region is CASSPGTENQPQHF. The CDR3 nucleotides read TGTGCCAGCAGTCCCGGGACAGAAAATCAGCCCCAGCATTTT.